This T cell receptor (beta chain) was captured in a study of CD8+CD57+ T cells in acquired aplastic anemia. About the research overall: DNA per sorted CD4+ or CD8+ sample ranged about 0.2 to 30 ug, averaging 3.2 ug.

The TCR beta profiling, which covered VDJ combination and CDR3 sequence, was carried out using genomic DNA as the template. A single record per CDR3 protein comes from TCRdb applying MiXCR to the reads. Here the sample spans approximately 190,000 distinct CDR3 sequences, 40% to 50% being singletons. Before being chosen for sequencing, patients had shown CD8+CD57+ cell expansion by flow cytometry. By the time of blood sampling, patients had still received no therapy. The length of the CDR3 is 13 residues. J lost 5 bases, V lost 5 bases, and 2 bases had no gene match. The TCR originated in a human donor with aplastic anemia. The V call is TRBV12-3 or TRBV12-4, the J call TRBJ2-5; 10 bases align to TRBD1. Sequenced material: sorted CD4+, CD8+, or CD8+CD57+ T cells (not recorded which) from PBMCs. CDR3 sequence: CASSTGQGETQYF. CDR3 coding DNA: TGTGCCAGCAGTACGGGACAGGGGGAGACCCAGTACTTC.